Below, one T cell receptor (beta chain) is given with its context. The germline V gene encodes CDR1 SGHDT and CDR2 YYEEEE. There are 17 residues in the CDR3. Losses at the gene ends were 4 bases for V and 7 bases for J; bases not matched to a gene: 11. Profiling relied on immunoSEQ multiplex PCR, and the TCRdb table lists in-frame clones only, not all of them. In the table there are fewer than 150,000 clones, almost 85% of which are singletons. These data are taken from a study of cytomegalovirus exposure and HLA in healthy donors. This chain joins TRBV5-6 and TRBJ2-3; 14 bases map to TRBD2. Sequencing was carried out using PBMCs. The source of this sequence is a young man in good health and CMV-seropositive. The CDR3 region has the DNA TGTGCCAGCAGCAACGGACTAGCGGGAGGTTTGCCAAATACGCAGTATTTT. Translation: CASSNGLAGGLPNTQYF.